This T cell receptor beta chain was recovered during a study of cytomegalovirus exposure and HLA in healthy donors. General study findings and limits: Despite most TCR sequences being rare, some public TCRs occurred in many donors. Productive status was seen about 87% or about 30% of the time for most TCR beta V segments in an earlier analysis.

Germline lookup yields CDR1 ENHRY and CDR2 SYGVKD. CDR3 length equals 12 residues. The V segment lost 7 bases and the J segment 6 bases; nucleotides outside the gene matches: 2. To note about this clone: No antigen is known for it.

PCR used 60 Vbeta primers and 13 Jbeta primers. The repertoire was sequenced with immunoSEQ multiplex PCR; TCRdb's copy has only in-frame clones and lacks some. The sample includes about 150,000 clones, approximately 86% seen only once; the top ten take around 0.51%. The V and J genes are TRBV10-3 and TRBJ2-1, with 8 bases identical to TRBD2. This receptor was obtained from a woman between 35 and 50 years old in good health and CMV-seronegative. Sequences were obtained from PBMCs. The CDR3 nucleotides are TGTGCCATCACTGGGACTAGCAATGAGCAGTTCTTC. This translates into CAITGTSNEQFF.